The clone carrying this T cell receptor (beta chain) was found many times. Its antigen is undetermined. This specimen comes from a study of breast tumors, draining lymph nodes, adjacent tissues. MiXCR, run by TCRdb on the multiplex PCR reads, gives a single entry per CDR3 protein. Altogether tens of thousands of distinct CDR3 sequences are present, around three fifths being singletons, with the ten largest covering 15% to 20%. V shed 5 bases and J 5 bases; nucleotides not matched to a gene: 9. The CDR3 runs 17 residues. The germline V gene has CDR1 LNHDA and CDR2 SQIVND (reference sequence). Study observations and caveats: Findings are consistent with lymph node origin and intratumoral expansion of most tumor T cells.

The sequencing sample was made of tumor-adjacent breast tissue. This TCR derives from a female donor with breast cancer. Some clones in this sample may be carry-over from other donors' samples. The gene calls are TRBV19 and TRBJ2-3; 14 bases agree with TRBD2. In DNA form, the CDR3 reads TGTGCCAGTAGTTTCGGGACTAGCGGGAGTGTTAGAGATACGCAGTATTTT. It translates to CASSFGTSGSVRDTQYF.